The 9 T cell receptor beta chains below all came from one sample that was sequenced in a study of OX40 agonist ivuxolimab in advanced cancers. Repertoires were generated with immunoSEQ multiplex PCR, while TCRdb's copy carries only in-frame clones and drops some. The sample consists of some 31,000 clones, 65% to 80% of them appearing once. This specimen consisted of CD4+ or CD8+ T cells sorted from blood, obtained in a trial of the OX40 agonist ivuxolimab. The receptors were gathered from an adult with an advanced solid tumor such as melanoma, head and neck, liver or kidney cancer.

CDR3 bases: TGTGCCAGCAGTGAGACCAGGGTAAATGAAAAACTGTTTTTT. It encodes CASSETRVNEKLFF. The chain recombines TRBV2 with TRBJ1-4, with a possible D match to TRBD1 (5 bases). The CDR3 totals 14 residues. The germline V and J ends were trimmed by 3 bases and 5 bases, with 10 bases remaining between them. Per germline, CDR1 SNHLY and CDR2 FYNNEI.

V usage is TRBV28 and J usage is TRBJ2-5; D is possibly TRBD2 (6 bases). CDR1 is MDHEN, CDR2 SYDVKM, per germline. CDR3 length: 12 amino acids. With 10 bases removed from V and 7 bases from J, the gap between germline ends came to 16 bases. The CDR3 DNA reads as TGTGCCACCCATGGGGACGGGGGGACCCAGTACTTC. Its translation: CATHGDGGTQYF.

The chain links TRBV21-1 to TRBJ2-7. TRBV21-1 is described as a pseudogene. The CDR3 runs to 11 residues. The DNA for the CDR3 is TGTGCCAGCAGCTCCAAGTACGAGCAGTACTTC. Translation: CASSSKYEQYF.

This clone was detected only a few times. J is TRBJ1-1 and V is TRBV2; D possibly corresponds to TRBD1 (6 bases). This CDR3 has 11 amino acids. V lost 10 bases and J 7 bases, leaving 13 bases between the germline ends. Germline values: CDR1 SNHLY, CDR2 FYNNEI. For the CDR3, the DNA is TGTGCCAACAAAAGGGGGTTTGAAGCTTTCTTT. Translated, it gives CANKRGFEAFF. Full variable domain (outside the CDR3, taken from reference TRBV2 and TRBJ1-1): EPEVTQTPSHQVTQMGQEVILRCVPISNHLYFYWYRQILGQKVEFLVSFYNNEISEKSEIFDDQFSVERPDGSNFTLKIRSTKLEDSAMYFCANKRGFEAFFGQGTRLTVV.

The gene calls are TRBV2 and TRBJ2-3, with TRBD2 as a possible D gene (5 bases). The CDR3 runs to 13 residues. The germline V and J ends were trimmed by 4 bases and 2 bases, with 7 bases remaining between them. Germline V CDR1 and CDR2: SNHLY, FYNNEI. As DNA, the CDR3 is TGTGCCAGCAGTGGGGAGTCCACAGATACGCAGTATTTT. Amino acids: CASSGESTDTQYF. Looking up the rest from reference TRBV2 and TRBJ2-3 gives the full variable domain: EPEVTQTPSHQVTQMGQEVILRCVPISNHLYFYWYRQILGQKVEFLVSFYNNEISEKSEIFDDQFSVERPDGSNFTLKIRSTKLEDSAMYFCASSGESTDTQYFGPGTRLTVL.

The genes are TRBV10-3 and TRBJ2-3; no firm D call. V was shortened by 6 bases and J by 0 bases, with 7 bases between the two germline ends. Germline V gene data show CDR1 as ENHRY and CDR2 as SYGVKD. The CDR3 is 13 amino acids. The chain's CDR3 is CAISLESTDTQYF. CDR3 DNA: TGTGCCATCAGCCTGGAAAGCACAGATACGCAGTATTTT.

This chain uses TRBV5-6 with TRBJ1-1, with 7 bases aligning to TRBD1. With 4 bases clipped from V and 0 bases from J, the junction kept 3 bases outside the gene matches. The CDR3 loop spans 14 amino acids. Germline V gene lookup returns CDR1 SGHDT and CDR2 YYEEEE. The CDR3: CASSNRGLNTEAFF. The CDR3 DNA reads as TGTGCCAGCAGCAACAGGGGTCTGAACACTGAAGCTTTCTTT.

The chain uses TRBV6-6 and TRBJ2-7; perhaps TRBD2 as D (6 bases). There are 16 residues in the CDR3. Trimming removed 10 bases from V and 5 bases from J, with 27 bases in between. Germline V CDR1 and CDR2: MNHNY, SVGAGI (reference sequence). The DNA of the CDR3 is TGTGCCACGTACGGTCCGGGGCCGGAGGGGTGGAACGAGCAGTACTTC. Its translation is CATYGPGPEGWNEQYF.

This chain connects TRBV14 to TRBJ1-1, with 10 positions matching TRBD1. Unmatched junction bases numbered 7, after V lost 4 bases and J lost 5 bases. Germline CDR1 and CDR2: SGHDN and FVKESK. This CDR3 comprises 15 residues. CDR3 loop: CASSRGTGVRTEAFF. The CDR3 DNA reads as TGTGCCAGCAGCCGAGGGACAGGGGTAAGAACTGAAGCTTTCTTT.